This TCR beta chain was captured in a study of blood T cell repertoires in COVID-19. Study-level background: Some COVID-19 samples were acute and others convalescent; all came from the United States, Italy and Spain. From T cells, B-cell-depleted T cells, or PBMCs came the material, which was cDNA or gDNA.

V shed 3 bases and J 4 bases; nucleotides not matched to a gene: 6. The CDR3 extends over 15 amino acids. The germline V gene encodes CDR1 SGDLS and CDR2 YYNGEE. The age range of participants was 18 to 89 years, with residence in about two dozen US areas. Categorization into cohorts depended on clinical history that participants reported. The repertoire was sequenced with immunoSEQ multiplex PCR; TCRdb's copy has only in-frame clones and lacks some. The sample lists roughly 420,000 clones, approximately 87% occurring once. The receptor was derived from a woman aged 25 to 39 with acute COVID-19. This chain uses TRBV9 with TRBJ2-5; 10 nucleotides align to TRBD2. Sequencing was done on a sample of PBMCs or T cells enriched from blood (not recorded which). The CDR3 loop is CASSASGGARETQYF. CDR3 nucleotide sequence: TGTGCCAGCAGCGCAAGCGGGGGGGCCCGAGAGACCCAGTACTTC.